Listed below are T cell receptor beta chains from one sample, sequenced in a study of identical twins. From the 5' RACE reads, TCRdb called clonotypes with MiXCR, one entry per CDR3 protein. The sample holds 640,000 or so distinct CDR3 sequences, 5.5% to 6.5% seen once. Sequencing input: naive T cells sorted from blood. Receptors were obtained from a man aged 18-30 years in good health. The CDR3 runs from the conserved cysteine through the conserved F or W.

CASSTFSGVGGNEQFF,TRBJ2-1,16,TRBV6-2/TRBV6-3
CASGLAGGSNEQFF,TRBJ2-1,14,TRBV28
CASSQAGGGSYTDTQYF,TRBJ2-3,17,TRBV4-2
CASSQDLAGWETQYF,TRBJ2-5,15,TRBV4-3
CASSLMSSGNTIYF,TRBJ1-3,14,TRBV27
CASGGRAGVINEQFF,TRBJ2-1,15,TRBV25-1
CASSYGLAGVWYNEQFF,TRBJ2-1,17,TRBV7-9
CASRTGTGGVGEQFF,TRBJ2-1,15,TRBV12-3/TRBV12-4
CASSRRGLAGVGTDTQYF,TRBJ2-3,18,TRBV11-2
CASSLVGTSGSHEQFF,TRBJ2-1,16,TRBV5-1
CSARAGIYGYTF,TRBJ1-2,12,TRBV20-1
CSARDASRAPKQFF,TRBJ2-1,14,TRBV20-1
CASSMSWRVQGTGELFF,TRBJ2-2,17,TRBV19
CASSFSGGRETQYF,TRBJ2-5,14,TRBV12-3/TRBV12-4
CASSPPAGSGNEQFF,TRBJ2-1,15,TRBV18
CASSYGRGISATEAFF,TRBJ1-1,16,TRBV6-5
CASSDTQGETQYF,TRBJ2-5,13,TRBV4-3
CATSLYRGAQGTQYF,TRBJ2-5,15,TRBV15
CASSLRATDTQYF,TRBJ2-3,13,TRBV27
CATSAGGGANTEAFF,TRBJ1-1,15,TRBV24-1
CASSYTGAGELFF,TRBJ2-2,13,TRBV6-2/TRBV6-3
CASSEGPGDQGGYTF,TRBJ1-2,15,TRBV2
CASSVDRSGSPLNNTGELFF,TRBJ2-2,20,TRBV7-7
CASSRPDRVNYGYTF,TRBJ1-2,15,TRBV28
CSASSGTRPTDTQYF,TRBJ2-3,15,TRBV20-1
CSARDPRRGEAFF,TRBJ1-1,13,TRBV20-1
CASSRRDRVNQPQHF,TRBJ1-5,15,TRBV12-3/TRBV12-4
CASSPPHPSIQNTEAFF,TRBJ1-1,17,TRBV3-1
CASSLLLVEAFF,TRBJ1-1,12,TRBV12-3/TRBV12-4
CASSYSPGPLAKNIQYF,TRBJ2-4,17,TRBV6-5
CASRDQPGLAGVGPTDTQYF,TRBJ2-3,20,TRBV9
CASSLFPGLAGGPRNEQFF,TRBJ2-1,19,TRBV11-2
CSASWDNTEAFF,TRBJ1-1,12,TRBV20-1
CASSRGGRDYNEQFF,TRBJ2-1,15,TRBV7-9
CAISESDRGPETQYF,TRBJ2-5,15,TRBV10-3
CASSQGGQGVVFGNIQYF,TRBJ2-4,18,TRBV4-2
CASSPRQGSTYEQYF,TRBJ2-7,15,TRBV18
CSAPHPGLAEGEQYF,TRBJ2-7,15,TRBV20-1
CASSYSGLNQPQHF,TRBJ1-5,14,TRBV6-5
CSASTGDMNTEAFF,TRBJ1-1,14,TRBV20-1
CASSLVRAGETQYF,TRBJ2-5,14,TRBV7-2
CASSLGGGANTGELFF,TRBJ2-2,16,TRBV5-1
CASSRGTSGSNEQFF,TRBJ2-1,15,TRBV12-3/TRBV12-4
CASKEGNEQFF,TRBJ2-1,11,TRBV21-1
CASSPRTTNEQFF,TRBJ2-1,13,TRBV7-6
CASSSIGTGLGGANVLTF,TRBJ2-6,18,TRBV27
CASSLRLAGGGSGANVLTF,TRBJ2-6,19,TRBV11-2
CASSPSGPAHGEAFF,TRBJ1-1,15,TRBV4-1
CATSRAPALYTDTQYF,TRBJ2-3,16,TRBV15
CASSIGTGTEHPYNEQFF,TRBJ2-1,18,TRBV19
CASSSDRERNEQYF,TRBJ2-7,14,TRBV6-8
CASSFGQGLTGELFF,TRBJ2-2,15,TRBV12-3/TRBV12-4
CASSPQGTEQFF,TRBJ2-1,12,TRBV12-3/TRBV12-4
CASSPTFSGNTIYF,TRBJ1-3,14,TRBV18
CASSQYSGRALNNEQFF,TRBJ2-1,17,TRBV3-1